The clone carrying this T cell receptor (beta chain) was picked up one time. These data are taken from a study of CD8 T cells in Susac syndrome. Germline loops: CDR1 SGHKS, CDR2 YYEKEE (reference sequence). The germline V and J ends were trimmed by 5 bases and 5 bases, with 14 bases remaining between them. The length of the CDR3 is 14 residues. An amount of RNA that ranged from roughly 0.45 to 1 ug was reverse transcribed with random hexamers. Using its own MiXCR run on the immunoSEQ multiplex PCR reads, TCRdb lists one record per CDR3 protein. The table lists roughly 130,000 distinct CDR3 sequences, more than 90% of them singletons.

The chain uses TRBV5-5 and TRBJ2-1, with D perhaps TRBD2 (5 bases). Material: CD4+ T cells from PBMCs. This receptor was taken from a human donor in good health. The CDR3 loop reads CASRGGFGNNEQFF. The CDR3, as DNA: TGTGCCAGCAGGGGCGGGTTCGGAAACAATGAGCAGTTCTTC.